Below, one T cell receptor (beta chain) is given with its context. Seattle patients were enrolled during active infection and followed longitudinally. Under the authors' procedure: Counts of nucleated cells, estimated from reference gene primer amplification, were obtained. Only in-frame clones appear in the TCRdb table, and some are missing; sequencing was by immunoSEQ multiplex PCR. That table is the source of V, J and clone size, and D and trimming were worked out from the DNA. The data contain almost 200,000 clones, 85% of them singletons. The record originates from a study of blood T cell repertoires in COVID-19. This TCR was sampled from a man in his fifties or sixties with COVID-19, enrolled during active disease. Sequencing was performed on peripheral blood.

The chain's CDR3 is CASSRQGASNQPQHF. DNA of the CDR3: TGTGCCAGCAGTAGACAGGGGGCGAGCAATCAGCCCCAGCATTTT. The chain joins TRBV6-5 to TRBJ1-5; 10 nucleotides align to TRBD1. Per germline, CDR1 MNHEY and CDR2 SVGAGI. There are 15 residues in the CDR3. V dropped 5 bases and J dropped 1; count of bases not matched to a gene: 2.